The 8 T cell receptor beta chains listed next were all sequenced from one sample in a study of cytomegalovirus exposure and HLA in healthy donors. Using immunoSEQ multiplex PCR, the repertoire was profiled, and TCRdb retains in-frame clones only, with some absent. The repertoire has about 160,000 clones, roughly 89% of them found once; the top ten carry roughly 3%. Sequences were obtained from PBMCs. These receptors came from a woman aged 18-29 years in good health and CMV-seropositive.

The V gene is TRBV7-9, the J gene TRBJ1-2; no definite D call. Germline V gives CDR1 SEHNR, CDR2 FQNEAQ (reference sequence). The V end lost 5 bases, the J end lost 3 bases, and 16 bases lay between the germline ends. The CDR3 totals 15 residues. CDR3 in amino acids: CASSQNSPSYYGYTF. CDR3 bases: TGTGCCAGCAGCCAAAACTCTCCTAGCTACTATGGCTACACCTTC.

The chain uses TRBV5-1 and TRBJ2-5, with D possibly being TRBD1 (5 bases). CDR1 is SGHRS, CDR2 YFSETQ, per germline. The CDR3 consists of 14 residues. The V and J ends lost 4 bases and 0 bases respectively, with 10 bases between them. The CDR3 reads CASSIGHYQETQYF. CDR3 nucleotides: TGCGCCAGCAGCATAGGACATTACCAAGAGACCCAGTACTTC.

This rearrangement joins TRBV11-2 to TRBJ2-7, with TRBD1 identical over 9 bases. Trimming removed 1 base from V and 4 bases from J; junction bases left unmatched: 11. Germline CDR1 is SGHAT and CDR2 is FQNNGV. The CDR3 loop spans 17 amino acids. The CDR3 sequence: CASSLVASGTGKYEQYF. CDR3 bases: TGTGCCAGCAGCTTAGTGGCCTCCGGGACAGGGAAGTACGAGCAGTACTTC.

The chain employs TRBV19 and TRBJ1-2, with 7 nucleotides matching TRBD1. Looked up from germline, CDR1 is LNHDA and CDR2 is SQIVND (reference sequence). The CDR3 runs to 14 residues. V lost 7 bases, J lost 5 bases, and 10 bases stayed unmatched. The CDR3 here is CASTPGRGSYGYTF. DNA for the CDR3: TGTGCCAGTACCCCGGGCAGGGGGTCGTATGGCTACACCTTC.

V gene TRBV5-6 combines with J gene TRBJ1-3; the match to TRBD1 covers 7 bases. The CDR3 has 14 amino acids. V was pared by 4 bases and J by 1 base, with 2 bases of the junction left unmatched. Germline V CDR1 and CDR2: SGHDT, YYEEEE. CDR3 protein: CASSQTGSGNTIYF. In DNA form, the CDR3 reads TGTGCCAGCAGCCAGACAGGGTCTGGAAACACCATATATTTT.

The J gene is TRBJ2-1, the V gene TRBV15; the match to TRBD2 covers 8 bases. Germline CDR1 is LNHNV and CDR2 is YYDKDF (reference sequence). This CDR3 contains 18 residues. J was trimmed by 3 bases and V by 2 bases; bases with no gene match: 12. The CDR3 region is CATSRSLRLAGRYNEQFF. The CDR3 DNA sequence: TGTGCCACCAGCAGATCTCTCCGGTTAGCGGGACGCTACAATGAGCAGTTCTTC.

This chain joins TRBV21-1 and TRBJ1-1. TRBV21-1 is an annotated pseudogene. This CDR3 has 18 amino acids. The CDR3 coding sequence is TGTGCCAGCAGCAAAAGGGGGGGACCCGAGGAAATGAACACTGAAGCTTTCTTT. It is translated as CASSKRGGPEEMNTEAFF.

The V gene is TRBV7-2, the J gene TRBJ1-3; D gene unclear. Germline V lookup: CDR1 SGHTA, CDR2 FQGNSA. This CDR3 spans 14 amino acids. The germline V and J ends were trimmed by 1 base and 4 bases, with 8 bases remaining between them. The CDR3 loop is CASSLGPVGNTIYF. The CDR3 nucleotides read TGTGCCAGCAGCTTAGGTCCAGTGGGAAACACCATATATTTT.